The 17 T cell receptor beta chains below were found in one sample sequenced in a study of blood T cell repertoires in COVID-19. Only in-frame clones appear in the TCRdb table, and some are missing; sequencing was by immunoSEQ multiplex PCR. The sample includes roughly 190,000 clones, roughly 82% seen only once; the top ten take approximately 7.8%. Sequencing was carried out using peripheral blood. The receptor source for this set is a woman between 55 and 75 years old with COVID-19, enrolled during active disease.

CDR3 protein: CASSPRASGVTYNEQFF. DNA of the CDR3: TGTGCCAGCTCACCCCGGGCTAGCGGGGTTACCTACAATGAGCAGTTCTTC. The chain uses TRBV18 and TRBJ2-1; 9 nucleotides agree with TRBD2. Germline V gives CDR1 KGHSH, CDR2 LQKENI. The CDR3 sequence is 17 residues long. Germline trimming cut 3 bases from V and 2 bases from J; bases unmatched to any gene: 8.

This clone was observed a few times. Distinct nucleotide sequences in the sample also encode this CDR3. The chain carries TRBV3-1 (or the pseudogene TRBV3-2) and TRBJ2-5, with D perhaps TRBD2 (6 bases). The germline V gene has CDR1 LGHDT and CDR2 YNNKEL (reference sequence). Deletions cut 0 bases from V and 1 base from J, with 9 bases between. The CDR3 loop spans 15 amino acids. In DNA, the CDR3 is TGTGCCAGCAGCCAAGATTGGCGGGGCCAAGAGACCCAGTACTTC. Encoded protein: CASSQDWRGQETQYF.

CDR3 in DNA: TGTGCCAGCGGGCACAACTTACAAGAGACCCAGTACTTC. It specifies CASGHNLQETQYF. The chain uses TRBV12-3 or TRBV12-4 and TRBJ2-5; D ambiguous. There are 13 residues in the CDR3. Trimming left V 8 bases short and J 2 bases short, with 12 bases between.

This chain links TRBV5-1 with TRBJ2-7; 7 bases are shared with TRBD2. Germline lookup yields CDR1 SGHRS and CDR2 YFSETQ. There are 13 residues in the CDR3. V shed 5 bases and J 5 bases; nucleotides not matched to a gene: 7. Written as DNA, the CDR3 is TGCGCCAGCAGAGGCGGGAGTGTGGACGAGCAGTACTTC. Translating it yields CASRGGSVDEQYF. Combining the CDR3 with reference TRBV5-1 and TRBJ2-7 gives the whole variable domain KAGVTQTPRYLIKTRGQQVTLSCSPISGHRSVSWYQQTPGQGLQFLFEYFSETQRNKGNFPGRFSGRQFSNSRSEMNVSTLELGDSALYLCASRGGSVDEQYFGPGTRLTVT.

The chain combines TRBV5-4 with TRBJ1-2, with D perhaps matching TRBD1 (5 bases). Germline CDR1 SGHNT, CDR2 YYREEE (reference sequence). Trimming shortened V by 4 bases and J by 4 bases, and 20 bases separated the two germline ends. The CDR3 is 16 amino acids. As DNA, the CDR3 is TGTGCCAGCAGCCGTGGGGCAGGCGATCTTCTCTATGGCTACACCTTC. Translating gives CASSRGAGDLLYGYTF.

In this sample, this clone turned up once. The chain combines TRBV28 with TRBJ2-1, with 10 nucleotides matching TRBD2. V shed 5 bases, J shed 6 bases, and the junction held 10 bases outside the gene matches. Germline lookup yields CDR1 MDHEN and CDR2 SYDVKM. The CDR3 runs to 16 residues. CDR3 protein: CASSISGLAGANEQFF. CDR3 bases: TGTGCCAGCAGTATCTCGGGGCTAGCGGGGGCCAATGAGCAGTTCTTC. Based on the CDR3 plus reference TRBV28 and TRBJ2-1, the full variable domain is DVKVTQSSRYLVKRTGEKVFLECVQDMDHENMFWYRQDPGLGLRLIYFSYDVKMKEKGDIPEGYSVSREKKERFSLILESASTNQTSMYLCASSISGLAGANEQFFGPGTRLTVL.

J is TRBJ1-4 and V is TRBV6-6; 8 bases are shared with TRBD1. With V trimmed by 6 bases and J by 8 bases, 8 bases remained unmatched. This CDR3 spans 14 amino acids. The germline gives CDR1 MNHNY, CDR2 SVGAGI (reference sequence). CDR3 DNA sequence: TGTGCCAGCAGCGGAATGGACAGGGACGAAAAACTGTTTTTT. Its translation is CASSGMDRDEKLFF.

This clone was seen a handful of times. V usage is TRBV5-1 and J usage is TRBJ2-1, with 16 bases fitting TRBD2. Germline V CDR1 and CDR2: SGHRS, YFSETQ. There are 18 residues in the CDR3. Germline trimming cut 3 bases from V and 1 base from J; bases unmatched to any gene: 4. The CDR3 bases are TGCGCCAGCAGCTCGGGACTAGCGGGGGGGTTATCCTACAATGAGCAGTTCTTC. It specifies CASSSGLAGGLSYNEQFF.

This clone was recorded only once. In DNA form, the CDR3 reads TGTGCCAGCAGCTCGAGAGGACAGAATGAAAAACTGTTTTTT. The encoded protein is CASSSRGQNEKLFF. This chain links TRBV6-5 with TRBJ1-4, with D perhaps matching TRBD1 (6 bases). Germline V gene lookup returns CDR1 MNHEY and CDR2 SVGAGI. V lost 6 bases and J 5 bases, leaving 13 bases between the germline ends. CDR3 size: 14 residues.

The CDR3 sequence: CASSPSGQTTGELFF. CDR3 coding DNA: TGTGCCAGCAGCCCATCGGGACAGACCACCGGGGAGCTGTTTTTT. V is TRBV7-2 and J is TRBJ2-2; 7 bases fit TRBD1. V gave up 5 bases and J gave up 4 bases; unmatched junction bases: 7. Germline assignment: CDR1 SGHTA and CDR2 FQGNSA. The CDR3 sequence is 15 residues long.

This chain connects TRBV6-5 to TRBJ2-3; 7 positions match TRBD2. Germline V lookup: CDR1 MNHEY, CDR2 SVGAGI. Unmatched junction bases numbered 7, after V lost 6 bases and J lost 4 bases. This CDR3 spans 14 amino acids. The CDR3 region has the DNA TGTGCCAGCAGACCCCGACTAGCTTCAGATACGCAGTATTTT. Residues: CASRPRLASDTQYF.

A remark on this clone: The sample has other DNA sequences that encode this CDR3 too. The chain carries TRBV20-1 and TRBJ1-1; no firm D call. The V end lost 3 bases, the J end lost 6 bases, and 5 bases lay between the germline ends. This CDR3 is built from 10 residues. Germline-derived CDR1 and CDR2 are DFQATT and SNEGSKA (reference sequence). The CDR3 region is CSASSAEAFF. The CDR3 DNA is TGCAGTGCTAGTAGCGCTGAAGCTTTCTTT.

This clone occurred once. The chain combines TRBV7-2 with TRBJ2-7, with 9 positions matching TRBD2. J was trimmed by 1 base and V by 5 bases; bases with no gene match: 9. The CDR3 length is 16 residues. Per germline, CDR1 SGHTA and CDR2 FQGNSA. CDR3 sequence (DNA): TGTGCCAGCAGCGCGGGGGGGCTAGCGTCTTCCTACGAGCAGTACTTC. Translating it yields CASSAGGLASSYEQYF.

V gene TRBV3-1 (or the pseudogene TRBV3-2) combines with J gene TRBJ1-2; D gene unclear. The CDR3 is 15 residues long. CDR1 is LGHDT, CDR2 YNNKEL, per germline (reference sequence). Trimming took off 4 bases at V and 3 bases at J, with 15 bases between the two ends. The CDR3 coding sequence is TGTGCCAGCAGCCCTGATATCGCAAGAGACTATGGCTACACCTTC. This codes for CASSPDIARDYGYTF.

CDR3 protein: CASRGALIQETQYF. Here the CDR3 DNA reads TGTGCCAGCAGGGGGGCTCTCATCCAAGAGACCCAGTACTTC. The genes are TRBV27 and TRBJ2-5; maybe TRBD1 (6 bases). The CDR3 spans 14 residues. Trimming stripped 6 bases from V and 1 base from J, with 12 bases between. Germline V CDR1 and CDR2: MNHEY, SMNVEV (reference sequence).

This sequence joins TRBV7-2 and TRBJ2-7; 9 nucleotides match TRBD1. The CDR3 sequence is 13 residues long. The germline V gene encodes CDR1 SGHTA and CDR2 FQGNSA. The V and J ends lost 4 bases and 7 bases, in that order; junction bases with no gene match: 5. CDR3 sequence (DNA): TGTGCCAGCAGCTCCGGGACAGGGACAGAGCAGTACTTC. It translates to CASSSGTGTEQYF.

The chain links TRBV2 to TRBJ2-1; maybe TRBD1 (7 bases). Germline CDR1 and CDR2: SNHLY and FYNNEI. This CDR3 contains 12 residues. The V end lost 8 bases, the J end lost 9 bases, and 14 bases lay between the germline ends. CDR3 DNA: TGTGCCAGCTCGGTTCAGGGGGGTGAGCAGTTCTTC. As protein: CASSVQGGEQFF.